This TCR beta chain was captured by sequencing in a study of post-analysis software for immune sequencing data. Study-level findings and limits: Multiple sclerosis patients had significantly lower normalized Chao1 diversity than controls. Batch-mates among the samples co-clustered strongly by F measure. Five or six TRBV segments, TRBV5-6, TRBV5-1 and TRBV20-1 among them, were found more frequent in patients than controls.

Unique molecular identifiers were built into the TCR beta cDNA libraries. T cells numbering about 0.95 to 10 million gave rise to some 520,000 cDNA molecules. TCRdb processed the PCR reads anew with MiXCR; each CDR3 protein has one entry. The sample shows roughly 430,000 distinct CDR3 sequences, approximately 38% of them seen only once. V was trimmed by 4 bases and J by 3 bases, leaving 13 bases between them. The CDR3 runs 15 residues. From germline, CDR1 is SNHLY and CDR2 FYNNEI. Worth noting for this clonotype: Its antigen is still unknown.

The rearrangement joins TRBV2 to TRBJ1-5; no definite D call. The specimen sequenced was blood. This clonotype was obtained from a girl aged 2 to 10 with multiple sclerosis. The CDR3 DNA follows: TGTGCCAGCAGTGTTGGCCCCAGAGCCAATCAGCCCCAGCATTTT. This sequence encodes CASSVGPRANQPQHF.